A single TCR beta chain is shown here with its context. This clone was seen only once. Its antigen is still unknown. No base-level quality is on record; no much larger clone is a single base apart. The data were obtained in a study of T cell clones after liver transplantation (dated by TCRdb to about 2019). Regarding the complete study: Samples were obtained from ITN030ST, a randomized trial in which withdrawal of immunosuppression was attempted within 2 years of liver transplantation. No induction therapy was given to the subjects, and standard immunosuppression was administered until randomization at 12-24 months post-transplant. A cohort of 8 liver transplant recipients was studied, of whom 3 were classified as tolerant and 5 as non-tolerant. Blood samples were collected pre-transplant, pre-randomization before withdrawal, and post-randomization after either complete withdrawal or failed withdrawal. Of the eight recipients, a few were HCV-positive, while the remaining recipients had been transplanted for non-autoimmune, non-viral indications. Third party-reactive TCRbeta sequences were also identified from pre-transplant MLRs to serve as an antigen-independent comparator for donor-reactive sequences. Tolerance was defined as complete immunosuppression withdrawal for at least one year with no rise in liver enzymes beyond twice the upper limit of normal. Donor-reactive T cell clones were identified by TCRbeta sequencing following a pre-transplant mixed lymphocyte reaction and were subsequently tracked in post-transplant blood.

Frozen genomic DNA underwent high-throughput TCRbeta CDR3 sequencing by immunoSEQ, including PCR amplification, mapping, bias correction and internal controls. In the paper's pipeline: Only productive rearrangements were retained, and each unique TCRbeta sequence was defined by its CDR3 nucleotide sequence together with its V and J gene. Donor-reactive sequences required at least 5-fold expansion in CFSE-low cells versus unstimulated pre-transplant cells and at least 0.01% frequency. Per-subject minimum frequency thresholds, based on the lowest-template unstimulated sample, ensured at least 90% detection power. Repertoire turnover was measured by Jensen-Shannon divergence between the top 1000 TCRbeta sequences post- and pre-transplant. Two-sided Fisher's exact tests were used to test for changes in the detection of donor-reactive sequences. TCRdb limited this immuneACCESS table to in-frame rearrangements with V and J called. A share of clones is missing; checked studies link under half to unresolved V genes, and the rest is unexplained. V, J and clone size derive from that table, while D and trimming were established from the DNA sequence. Here the sample has some 45,000 clones; 85% to 90% occur a single time. Over 2% of the sample lies in the top ten.

The paper's findings and limits, for the study overall: Because of small, heterogeneous patient numbers and non-standardized post-transplant time points, the conclusions were only preliminary. Donor-reactive sequences declined more than third party-reactive ones, suggesting partial antigen-specific deletion unrelated to withdrawal success. Because no allograft tissue specimens were available, donor-reactive T cells may have migrated into the graft instead of being deleted. When repertoire turnover was taken into account, detection of donor-reactive sequences was significantly reduced in 7 of 8 subjects for CD4 and in 8 of 8 subjects for CD8. In most of the 8 subjects, circulating donor-reactive CD4 TCRbeta sequences decreased significantly after transplant, regardless of tolerance or HCV status. Low numbers of available donor cells limited the measurable donor-reactive repertoire in a couple of subjects.

Thawed unstimulated PBMCs were stained for CD3, CD4 and CD8 and FACS-sorted into CD3+CD4+ and CD3+CD8+ populations. All 8 studied subjects were randomized to immunosuppression withdrawal. Genomic DNA was isolated with the Qiagen DNeasy Blood and Tissue Kit. Trimming costs V 0 bases and J 1 base, and their ends lie 2 bases apart. CDR1 and CDR2 were assigned from the germline V gene (reference sequence) as SGHNT and YYREEE. The CDR3 numbers 12 residues from cysteine through phenylalanine. Of the read, only the CDR3 DNA is kept; its 36 bases are in frame from base 1. The sample was CD4+ T cells from blood, taken 24 months after liver transplant. The receptor's source is a human patient who received a liver transplant. Once a transplant has taken place, some T cells may be donor derived. The sequence joins TRBV5-4 to TRBJ2-7, with an unclear D gene assignment. CDR3 loop: CASSLESYEQYF. The bases read TGTGCCAGCAGCTTGGAGTCCTACGAGCAGTACTTC. With the rest looked up from the reference TRBV5-4 and TRBJ2-7 genes rather than sequenced, the full variable domain is ETGVTQSPTHLIKTRGQQVTLRCSSQSGHNTVSWYQQALGQGPQFIFQYYREEENGRGNFPPRFSGLQFPNYSSELNVNALELDDSALYLCASSLESYEQYFGPGTRLTVT.